Listed below are T cell receptor beta chains from one sample, sequenced in a study of T cells in Graves' hyperthyroidism and ophthalmopathy. TCRdb reprocessed the multiplex PCR reads with MiXCR, giving one entry per CDR3 protein. This table has 620,000 or so distinct CDR3 sequences, roughly 14% appearing once. What was sequenced was blood. The receptors here all came from a woman between 45 and 60 years old with Graves' ophthalmopathy. CDR3s include the opening cysteine and the closing phenylalanine or tryptophan. The D gene is left open where the match is weak. Not every row has a clone size; where given, it reads once, few, many or a size class.

TRBV5-6	-	TRBJ2-1	few	14	TGTGCCAGCAGCTTTGTTTCTAGCTGGGATGAGCAGTTCTTC	CASSFVSSWDEQFF
TRBV28	-	TRBJ2-1	few	16	TGTGCCAGCAGTTTATACCGGGACGGGCCTAATTATGAGCAGTTCTTC	CASSLYRDGPNYEQFF
TRBV28	-	TRBJ1-1	-	15	TGTGCCAGCGCCTCGGCAGGGGACATGAACACTGAAGCTTTCTTT	CASASAGDMNTEAFF
TRBV5-1	TRBD1	TRBJ2-5	-	15	TGCGCCAGCAGCACAGCAGGGGGAAGTGGGGAGACCCAGTACTTC	CASSTAGGSGETQYF
TRBV2	-	TRBJ2-3	many	11	TGTGCCAGCAAGAGACAGGATACGCAGTATTTT	CASKRQDTQYF
TRBV6-2/TRBV6-3	TRBD2	TRBJ2-2	-	16	TGTGCCAGCAGCAGGACTAGCGGGAGGGCCACCGGGGAGCTGTTTTTT	CASSRTSGRATGELFF
TRBV27	TRBD2	TRBJ2-4	-	14	TGTGCCAGCCACTCTAGCGGGGGGGAAAACATTCAGTACTTC	CASHSSGGENIQYF
TRBV5-8	-	TRBJ2-7	many	11	TGTGCCAGCAGCCCCATCGGCGAGCAGTACTTC	CASSPIGEQYF
TRBV20-1	-	TRBJ2-7	few	16	TGCAGTGCTAGAGGTCCCAGACTCCCCAGCCCCTACGAGCAGTACTTC	CSARGPRLPSPYEQYF
TRBV27	TRBD2	TRBJ2-2	once	17	TGTGCCAGCAGTTTTACTAGCGGGAGGGTGAACACCGGGGAGCTGTTTTTT	CASSFTSGRVNTGELFF
TRBV19	-	TRBJ2-3	many	15	TGTGCCAGTAGTCCGAGAGGGGTTAATACAGATACGCAGTATTTT	CASSPRGVNTDTQYF
TRBV9	TRBD1	TRBJ2-2	many	15	TGTGCCAGCAGCCGGGACAGGGGATTCGCCGGGGAGCTGTTTTTT	CASSRDRGFAGELFF
TRBV12-3/TRBV12-4	TRBD2	TRBJ2-1	few	15	TGTGCCAGCACTCTAGCGGGAGTTTTCTACAATGAGCAGTTCTTC	CASTLAGVFYNEQFF
TRBV3-1	-	TRBJ2-3	many	12	TGTGCCAGCAGCCAAGCGGGGAATACGCAGTATTTT	CASSQAGNTQYF
TRBV14	-	TRBJ1-2	-	16	TGTGCCAGCAGCCCTCGGACAGTATCCTCTAACTATGGCTACACCTTC	CASSPRTVSSNYGYTF
TRBV7-2	-	TRBJ1-5	-	14	TGTGCCAGCAGCTTAATTTCGGAAGGGCAGCCCCAGCATTTT	CASSLISEGQPQHF
TRBV6-1	-	TRBJ1-1	few	11	TGTGCCAGCAGTCGTAACTACGAAGCTTTCTTT	CASSRNYEAFF
TRBV5-1	-	TRBJ2-6	-	17	TGCGCCAGCAGCCTCTTGACAGATAACTCTGGGGCCAACGTCCTGACTTTC	CASSLLTDNSGANVLTF
TRBV10-3	-	TRBJ2-7	many	14	TGTGCCATCAATACACAGGGATATGACACCGAGCAGTACTTC	CAINTQGYDTEQYF
TRBV7-3	-	TRBJ2-5	-	14	TGTGCCAGCAGCTTAAGTGGACCCAAAGAGACCCAGTACTTC	CASSLSGPKETQYF
TRBV11-3	TRBD2	TRBJ2-1	many	16	TGTGCCAGCAGCCTCACCGGGACTAGCGGCCTCGGGGAGCAGTTCTTC	CASSLTGTSGLGEQFF
TRBV19	TRBD2	TRBJ2-3	-	17	TGTGCCAGTAGCAGCGGGCTACTAGCGGACTTCACAGATACGCAGTATTTT	CASSSGLLADFTDTQYF
TRBV20-1	TRBD1	TRBJ1-5	few	16	TGCAGTGCTAGCTCCGGGACAGGGTCACTTAGTCAGCCCCAGCATTTT	CSASSGTGSLSQPQHF
TRBV7-2	TRBD1	TRBJ2-7	many	15	TGTGCCAGCAGCTTAGAGCCAGGGGGTTCCTACGAGCAGTACTTC	CASSLEPGGSYEQYF
TRBV24-1	-	TRBJ2-5	-	14	TGTGCCACCAGTGATTCAGGGCCCCAAGAGACCCAGTACTTC	CATSDSGPQETQYF
TRBV24-1	-	TRBJ1-1	many	14	TGTGCCACCATGGCAGGGGATAGGCACACTGAAGCTTTCTTT	CATMAGDRHTEAFF
TRBV28	-	TRBJ2-6	many	17	TGTGCCAGCAGACCCGCTGGGACCGCCTCTGGGGCCAACGTCCTGACTTTC	CASRPAGTASGANVLTF
TRBV19	TRBD2	TRBJ2-7	many	18	TGTGCCAGTAGTATTGACGGGACTAGCGGCTATGTAAGCTACGAGCAGTACTTC	CASSIDGTSGYVSYEQYF
TRBV11-2	-	TRBJ2-3	many	15	TGTGCCAGCAGCTCCCTAGCGACCTACACAGATACGCAGTATTTT	CASSSLATYTDTQYF
TRBV6-5	-	TRBJ2-7	few	14	TGTGCCAGCAGTTACATGGGGCTTCCATACGAGCAGTACTTC	CASSYMGLPYEQYF
TRBV7-9	-	TRBJ1-1	many	13	TGTGCCAGCAGCTTTACAGGAGGCACTGAAGCTTTCTTT	CASSFTGGTEAFF
TRBV5-1	-	TRBJ2-1	-	14	TGCGCCAGCAGCTTTATGCCCACTAACAATGAGCAGTTCTTC	CASSFMPTNNEQFF
TRBV20-1	TRBD1	TRBJ1-5	many	17	TGCAGTGCTAGAGATAGGGGGGGCAGGGGGACGATTCAGCCCCAGCATTTT	CSARDRGGRGTIQPQHF
TRBV11-3	-	TRBJ1-2	-	14	TGTGCCAGCAGCTTGGCTACTTTTAACTATGGCTACACCTTC	CASSLATFNYGYTF
TRBV15	TRBD2	TRBJ2-3	many	16	TGTGCCACCAGCAAAGGACTAGCGGGAGGAACAGATACGCAGTATTTT	CATSKGLAGGTDTQYF
TRBV2	-	TRBJ2-7	many	12	TGTGCCAGCAGTGAGAAGGGCTACGAGCAGTACTTC	CASSEKGYEQYF
TRBV20-1	TRBD2	TRBJ2-1	many	15	TGCAGTGCCCTCCGGACTAGCGGGAGAAAGCATGAGCAGTTCTTC	CSALRTSGRKHEQFF
TRBV5-1	-	TRBJ2-1	many	16	TGCGCCAGCAGCTTGAGCGCTAGCAGAATGGGAAATGAGCAGTTCTTC	CASSLSASRMGNEQFF
TRBV7-2	-	TRBJ2-7	many	16	TGTGCCAGCAGCTTAGCGCAGAGTTCTTGGTCGTACGAGCAGTACTTC	CASSLAQSSWSYEQYF
TRBV19	-	TRBJ2-1	once	14	TGTGCCAGTAGTTTCGCCCTCATTGACAATGAGCAGTTCTTC	CASSFALIDNEQFF
TRBV27	TRBD1	TRBJ2-1	few	17	TGTGCCAGCAGTTCCCTGCGGACAGGACTTCGCTACAATGAGCAGTTCTTC	CASSSLRTGLRYNEQFF
TRBV5-4	TRBD1	TRBJ1-2	-	15	TGTGCCAGCAGCCAAGGACAGGACTCTGGCTATGGCTACACCTTC	CASSQGQDSGYGYTF
TRBV20-1	TRBD2	TRBJ2-3	many	15	TGCAGTGCTAGAGTGGGGAGGGCACGCACAGATACGCAGTATTTT	CSARVGRARTDTQYF
TRBV27	-	TRBJ1-6	once	15	TGTGCCAGCAGTTTATCAGGCTCTCCCAATTCACCCCTCCACTTT	CASSLSGSPNSPLHF